This T cell receptor (beta chain) appears in the sequencing data of a study of blood T cell repertoires in COVID-19 (dated by TCRdb to between 2020 and 2021). For the wider study: Samples covering the acute and convalescent phases of COVID-19 were provided by collaborators in the United States, Italy and Spain. The samples were drawn from the first 160 participants of the ongoing ImmuneRACE study and from 1,254 subjects provided by 6 global collaborators. Nearly every sample came with metadata listing a de-identified subject ID, COVID-19 status, age in years and sex. HLA class I and class II types, where available, came from metadata supplied by the sample provider rather than from assay-based typing. The material from the prospective study consisted of cDNA or gDNA derived from T cells, B-cell-depleted T cells, or PBMCs. The repertoires were released in a freely available public database meant as a resource for research on the immune response to SARS-CoV-2. Subjects who had been exposed to COVID-19, were actively infected with it, or had recovered from it provided the deeply sampled blood TCRbeta repertoires that made up the dataset. The paper as a whole reports these results and caveats: How much clinical and demographic metadata was included differed by source and by participant, and the metadata was provided uncurated.

Collaborating institutions collected whole blood in K2EDTA tubes following their own protocols. For TCRbeta analysis, collaborator samples were shipped as frozen whole blood, as isolated PBMCs, or as DNA extracted from either sample type. The immunoSEQ Assay, a bias-controlled multiplex PCR, was used to amplify TCRbeta CDR3 regions from genomic DNA. The source study handled its data this way. Nucleated cell counts per sample were estimated from amplification of reference gene primers within the assay. To quantify the absolute abundance of each unique TCRbeta CDR3 rearrangement, sequence reads were collapsed and filtered. For each sample, productive Simpson clonality was calculated as the square root of Simpson's diversity index over productive rearrangements. TCRdb provides this immuneACCESS table in a form limited to in-frame rearrangements. Some clones are lacking; in checked studies, under half of them reflect an unresolved V gene, and why the rest are absent is not known. The V and J calls and clone size were taken over from that table, and D and trimming were inferred from the DNA. This sample lists tens of thousands of clones; 60% to 80% were detected once. Clones ranked in the top ten supply roughly 15% of the sample.

Of note for this clone: Its antigen is currently not known. One base away there is no much larger clone; base qualities are not given.

Taken from the germline V gene, the CDR1 and CDR2 loops are MNHEY and SVGAGI. V is trimmed back by 2 bases and J by 0 bases, and the junction contains 4 bases that no gene match accounts for. The CDR3, cysteine through phenylalanine, is 16 amino acids long. CDR3 DNA is the only sequence kept; it has 48 bases, read in frame from the first base. Sequenced material: peripheral blood. The chain is assembled from TRBV6-5 and TRBJ1-1; 9 bases in the junction line up with TRBD1. This receptor was obtained from a man between 65 and 85 years old with active or convalescent COVID-19. Here the CDR3 is given as CASSYEDRGLNTEAFF. DNA sequence: TGTGCCAGCAGTTACGAGGACAGGGGTTTGAACACTGAAGCTTTCTTT.